One and the same sample provided the 8 T cell receptor beta chains below, sequenced in a study of blood T cell repertoires in COVID-19. TCRdb's copy holds only in-frame clones and misses some; the assay was immunoSEQ multiplex PCR. The data contain about 280,000 clones, 65% to 90% of them singletons. Sequenced: peripheral blood. The receptors derive from a human donor in a cohort sampled during active COVID-19.

The count of this clone is one. The genes are TRBV6-2 or TRBV6-3 and TRBJ1-1, with TRBD1 matching over 8 bases. With 5 bases clipped from V and 0 bases from J, the junction kept 14 bases outside the gene matches. The germline V gene has CDR1 MNHEY and CDR2 SVGEGT. The CDR3 runs to 18 residues. The CDR3 DNA follows: TGTGCCAGCAGTCCCCCGTTCAGGACAGGGATCTTGAACACTGAAGCTTTCTTT. It specifies CASSPPFRTGILNTEAFF.

This clone was recorded a few times. CDR3 sequence reads: CASSLDRGPLHF. As DNA, the CDR3 is TGTGCCAGCAGCTTAGACAGGGGGCCCCTCCACTTT. The chain couples TRBV7-9 to TRBJ1-6; 8 bases are a match to TRBD1. In germline, CDR1 is SEHNR, CDR2 FQNEAQ (reference sequence). With V trimmed by 1 base and J by 13 bases, 0 bases remained unmatched. The CDR3 length is 12 residues.

This chain joins TRBV7-2 and TRBJ2-2; 9 bases agree with TRBD1. Per the germline V gene, CDR1 is SGHTA and CDR2 is FQGNSA. V was clipped by 5 bases and J by 6 bases; unmatched bases: 1. CDR3 length: 13 residues. The CDR3 DNA reads as TGTGCCAGCAGCCGGGACAGGGCCGGGGAGCTGTTTTTT. Protein product: CASSRDRAGELFF.

V is TRBV7-9 and J is TRBJ1-1, with D maybe TRBD1 (6 bases). V was clipped by 3 bases and J by 8 bases, with 13 bases between them. The CDR3 runs 13 residues. Per the germline V gene, CDR1 is SEHNR and CDR2 is FQNEAQ (reference sequence). The CDR3 DNA sequence: TGTGCCAGCAGCTTGGACCTGGGACAAGAAGCTTTCTTT. This encodes CASSLDLGQEAFF.

V gene TRBV30 combines with J gene TRBJ2-3, with a possible D match to TRBD1 (5 bases). Germline V gene lookup returns CDR1 GTSNPN and CDR2 SVGIG (reference sequence). The V and J ends lost 0 bases and 1 base respectively, with 8 bases between them. This CDR3 is built from 14 residues. The CDR3 bases are TGTGCCTGGAGTGTACTCAGGGGCACAGATACGCAGTATTTT. Encoded protein: CAWSVLRGTDTQYF.

This sequence joins TRBV5-5 and TRBJ2-1; no reliable D call. Germline CDR1 SGHKS, CDR2 YYEKEE (reference sequence). The CDR3 extends over 12 amino acids. Trimming cost V 2 bases and J 7 bases, with 7 bases left between them. CDR3 residues: CASSFSSNEQFF. DNA of the CDR3: TGTGCCAGCAGCTTCTCCTCTAATGAGCAGTTCTTC.

With regard to this clone: Mismatch with germline at one junction end may stem from a read error. This chain links TRBV2 with TRBJ1-2; D gene ambiguous. This CDR3 is built from 10 residues. Germline CDR1 is SNHLY and CDR2 is FYNNEI. The CDR3 bases are TGTGCCAGCATTTTGTCTCGCGGCGCTTTC. It codes for CASILSRGAF.

The CDR3 loop reads CASSLLGTGDHEQFF. CDR3 bases: TGTGCCAGCAGCTTACTCGGGACAGGGGACCATGAGCAGTTCTTC. This chain links TRBV7-3 with TRBJ2-1; 10 bases line up with TRBD1. The germline gives CDR1 SGHTA, CDR2 FQGTGA. The CDR3 is 15 amino acids. Unmatched junction bases numbered 6, after V lost 2 bases and J lost 8 bases.